Sequencing of this T cell receptor (beta chain) was carried out in a study of blood T cells in healthy people across ages. A second PCR of 7 to 11 cycles used a sample-barcoded 5' primer and a J-beta primer mix. TCRdb used MiXCR to reprocess the 5' RACE reads, holding one entry per CDR3 protein. The sample gives 1.5 million to 2 million distinct CDR3 sequences, 25% to 30% of which show up once; less than 9.5% is in the top ten. The sample holds a few counts of this clonotype. The CDR3 covers 14 residues. With V trimmed by 5 bases and J by 5 bases, 7 bases remained unmatched. Germline values: CDR1 KGHSH, CDR2 LQKENI.

The V call is TRBV18, the J call TRBJ1-1; 8 bases are shared with TRBD1. The receptor was derived from a woman aged 25 to 39 in good health. The sample was blood. The CDR3 loop reads CASSAQGEFTEAFF. In DNA form, the CDR3 reads TGTGCCAGCTCAGCACAGGGGGAATTTACTGAAGCTTTCTTT.